The table lists the clone carrying this T cell receptor (beta chain) with a few counts. This entry comes from a study of OX40 agonist ivuxolimab in advanced cancers. TCRdb's table, derived via immunoSEQ multiplex PCR, lists solely in-frame clones and lacks some. Of roughly 90,000 clones listed, approximately 90% were seen once; the top ten hold over 1.2%. J gave up 0 bases and V 4 bases, and 6 bases lay outside the gene matches. Germline lookup yields CDR1 GTSNPN and CDR2 SVGIG (reference sequence). The CDR3 has 17 residues. The source of this sequence is an adult with an advanced solid tumor such as melanoma, head and neck, liver or kidney cancer. The rearrangement links TRBV30 to TRBJ2-6, with 10 nucleotides matching TRBD1. The sequencing used CD4+ or CD8+ T cells sorted from blood, collected in a trial of the OX40 agonist ivuxolimab. This CDR3 reads CAWTEGDRGSGANVLTF. The CDR3, as DNA: TGTGCCTGGACCGAGGGGGACAGGGGCTCTGGGGCCAACGTCCTGACTTTC.